What follows describes a single TCR beta chain. Antigen: not known. This entry comes from a study of cytomegalovirus exposure and HLA in healthy donors. It was with 60 Vbeta and 13 Jbeta primers that the PCR ran. Only in-frame clones appear in the TCRdb table, and some are missing; sequencing was by immunoSEQ multiplex PCR. The table records around 130,000 clones, 83% of them present only once. Study-level results: Available immune exposure information covered CMV serostatus only.

This receptor was identified in a girl aged 2 to 10 in good health and CMV-seronegative. The sequencing input was PBMCs.

The CDR3 spells CASSLTGIPYEQYF. CDR3 DNA: TGTGCCAGCAGTTTGACGGGGATCCCCTACGAGCAGTACTTC. V usage is TRBV27 and J usage is TRBJ2-7; possibly TRBD2 for D (5 bases). The V end lost 3 bases, the J end lost 2 bases, and 11 bases lay between the germline ends. There are 14 residues in the CDR3. Looked up from germline, CDR1 is MNHEY and CDR2 is SMNVEV (reference sequence).